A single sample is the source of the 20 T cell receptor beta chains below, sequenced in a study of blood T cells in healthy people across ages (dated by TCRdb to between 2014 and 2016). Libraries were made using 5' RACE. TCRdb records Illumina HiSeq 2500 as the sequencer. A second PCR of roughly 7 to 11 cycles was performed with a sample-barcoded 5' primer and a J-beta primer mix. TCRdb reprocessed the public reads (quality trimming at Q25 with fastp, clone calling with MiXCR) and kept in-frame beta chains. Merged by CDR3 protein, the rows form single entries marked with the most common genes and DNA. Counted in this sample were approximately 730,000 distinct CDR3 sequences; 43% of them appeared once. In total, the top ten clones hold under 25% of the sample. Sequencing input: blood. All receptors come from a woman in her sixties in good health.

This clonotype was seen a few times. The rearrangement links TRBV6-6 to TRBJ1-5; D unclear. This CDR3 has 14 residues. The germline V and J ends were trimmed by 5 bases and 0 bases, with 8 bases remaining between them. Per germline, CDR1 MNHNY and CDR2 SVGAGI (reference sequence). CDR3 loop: CASSPSHSNQPQHF. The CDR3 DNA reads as TGTGCCAGCAGTCCCAGCCATAGCAATCAGCCCCAGCATTTT.

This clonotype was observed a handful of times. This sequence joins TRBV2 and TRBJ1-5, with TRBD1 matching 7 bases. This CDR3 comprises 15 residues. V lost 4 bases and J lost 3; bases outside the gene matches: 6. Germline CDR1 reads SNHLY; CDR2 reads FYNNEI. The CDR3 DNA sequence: TGTGCCAGCAGTGGGACCGGGACAGTCAATCAGCCCCAGCATTTT. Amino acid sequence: CASSGTGTVNQPQHF.

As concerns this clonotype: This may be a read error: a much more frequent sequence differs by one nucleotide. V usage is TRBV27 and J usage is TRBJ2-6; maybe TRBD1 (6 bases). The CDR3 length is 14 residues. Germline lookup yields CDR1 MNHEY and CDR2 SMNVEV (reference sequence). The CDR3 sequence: CATSDRTGANVPTF. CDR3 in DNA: TGTGCCACTTCAGACAGGACTGGGGCCAACGTCCCGACTTTC.

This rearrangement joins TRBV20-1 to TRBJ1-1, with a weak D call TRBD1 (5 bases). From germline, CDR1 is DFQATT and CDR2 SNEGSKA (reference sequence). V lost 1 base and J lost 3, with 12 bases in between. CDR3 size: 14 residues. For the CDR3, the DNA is TGCAGTGCTAGAGCCGGGGGTAGAGACACTGAAGCTTTCTTT. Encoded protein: CSARAGGRDTEAFF.

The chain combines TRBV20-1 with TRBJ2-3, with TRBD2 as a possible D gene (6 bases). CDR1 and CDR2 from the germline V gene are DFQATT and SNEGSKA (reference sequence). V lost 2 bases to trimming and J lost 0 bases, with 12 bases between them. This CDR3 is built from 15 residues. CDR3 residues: CSARRETGSTDTQYF. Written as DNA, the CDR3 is TGCAGTGCTAGACGGGAGACGGGCAGCACAGATACGCAGTATTTT.

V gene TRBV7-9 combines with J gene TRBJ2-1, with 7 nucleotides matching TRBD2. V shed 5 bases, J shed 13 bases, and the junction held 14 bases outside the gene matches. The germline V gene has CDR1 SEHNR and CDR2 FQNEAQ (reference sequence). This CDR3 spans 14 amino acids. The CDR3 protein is CASSAHGLEETQFF. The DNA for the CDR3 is TGTGCCAGCAGCGCCCACGGACTAGAGGAGACCCAGTTCTTC.

DNA for the CDR3: TGTGCCAGCAGCTTAGAAGGGACAGTTGCCTACGAGCAGTACTTC. It is translated as CASSLEGTVAYEQYF. The genes are TRBV7-9 and TRBJ2-7, with 7 bases matching TRBD1. J was trimmed by 2 bases and V by 1 base; bases with no gene match: 5. The CDR3 loop spans 15 amino acids. Germline V gives CDR1 SEHNR, CDR2 FQNEAQ (reference sequence).

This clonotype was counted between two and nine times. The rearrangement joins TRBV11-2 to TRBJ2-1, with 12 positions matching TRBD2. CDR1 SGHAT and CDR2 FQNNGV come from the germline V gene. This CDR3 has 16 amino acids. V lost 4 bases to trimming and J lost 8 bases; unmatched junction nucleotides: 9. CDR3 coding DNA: TGTGCCAGCAGCTCCCTACTAGCGGGAGGTCATGATGAGCAGTTCTTC. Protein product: CASSSLLAGGHDEQFF.

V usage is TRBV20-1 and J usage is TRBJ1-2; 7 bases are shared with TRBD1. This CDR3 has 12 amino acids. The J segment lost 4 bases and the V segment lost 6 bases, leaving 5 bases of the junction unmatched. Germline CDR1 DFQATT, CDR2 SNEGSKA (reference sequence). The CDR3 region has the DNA TGCAGTGCCGCAGACAGGGCCTATGGCTACACCTTC. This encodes CSAADRAYGYTF.

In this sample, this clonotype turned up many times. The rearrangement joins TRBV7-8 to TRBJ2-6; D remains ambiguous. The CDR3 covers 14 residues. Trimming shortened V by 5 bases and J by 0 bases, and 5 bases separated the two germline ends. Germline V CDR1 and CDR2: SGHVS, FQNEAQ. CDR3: CASSPSSGANVLTF. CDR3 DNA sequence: TGTGCCAGCAGCCCATCCTCTGGGGCCAACGTCCTGACTTTC.

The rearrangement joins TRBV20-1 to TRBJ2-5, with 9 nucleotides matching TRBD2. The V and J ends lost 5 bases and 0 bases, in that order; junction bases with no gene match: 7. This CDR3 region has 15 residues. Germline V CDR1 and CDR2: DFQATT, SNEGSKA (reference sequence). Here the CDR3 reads CSAATSGWYQETQYF. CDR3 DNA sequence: TGCAGTGCTGCGACTAGCGGATGGTACCAAGAGACCCAGTACTTC.

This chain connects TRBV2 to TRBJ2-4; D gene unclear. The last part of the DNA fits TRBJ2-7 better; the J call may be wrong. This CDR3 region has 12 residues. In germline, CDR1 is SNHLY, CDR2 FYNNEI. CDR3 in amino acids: CASSPARSEQYF. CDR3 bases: TGTGCCAGCAGCCCCGCAAGGTCCGAGCAGTACTTC.

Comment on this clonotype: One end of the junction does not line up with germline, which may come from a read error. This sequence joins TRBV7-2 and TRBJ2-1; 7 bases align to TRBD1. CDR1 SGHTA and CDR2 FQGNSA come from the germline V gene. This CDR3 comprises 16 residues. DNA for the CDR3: TGTGCCAGCAGCGTCGGACAGGCGTTGCTAGCCGATGAGCTGTTCTTC. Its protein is CASSVGQALLADELFF. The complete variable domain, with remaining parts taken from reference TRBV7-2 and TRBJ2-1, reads GAGVSQSPSNKVTEKGKDVELRCDPISGHTALYWYRQSLGQGLEFLIYFQGNSAPDKSGLPSDRFSAERTGGSVSTLTIQRTQQEDSAVYLCASSVGQALLADELFFGPGTRLTVL.

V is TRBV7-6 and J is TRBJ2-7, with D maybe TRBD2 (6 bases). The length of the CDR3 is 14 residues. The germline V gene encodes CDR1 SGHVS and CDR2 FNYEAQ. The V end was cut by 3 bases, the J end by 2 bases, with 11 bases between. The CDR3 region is CASSLGLPAYEQYF. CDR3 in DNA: TGTGCCAGCAGCTTGGGACTGCCCGCCTACGAGCAGTACTTC.

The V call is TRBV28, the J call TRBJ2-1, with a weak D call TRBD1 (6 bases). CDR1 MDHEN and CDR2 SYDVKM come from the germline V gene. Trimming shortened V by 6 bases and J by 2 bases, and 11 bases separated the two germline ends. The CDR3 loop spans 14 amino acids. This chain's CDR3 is CASRSGGPYNEQFF. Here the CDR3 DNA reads TGTGCCAGCAGAAGTGGGGGCCCCTACAATGAGCAGTTCTTC.

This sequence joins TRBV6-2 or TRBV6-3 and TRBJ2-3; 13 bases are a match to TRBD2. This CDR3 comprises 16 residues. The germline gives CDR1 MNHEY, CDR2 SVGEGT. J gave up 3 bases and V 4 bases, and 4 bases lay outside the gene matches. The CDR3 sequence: CASSWTSGRRTDTQYF. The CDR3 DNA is TGTGCCAGCAGTTGGACTAGCGGGAGAAGGACAGATACGCAGTATTTT.

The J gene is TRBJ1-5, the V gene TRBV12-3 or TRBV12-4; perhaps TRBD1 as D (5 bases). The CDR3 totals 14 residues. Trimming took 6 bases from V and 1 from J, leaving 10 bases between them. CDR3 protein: CASRGEISNQPQHF. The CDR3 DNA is TGTGCCAGCAGGGGGGAAATAAGCAATCAGCCCCAGCATTTT.

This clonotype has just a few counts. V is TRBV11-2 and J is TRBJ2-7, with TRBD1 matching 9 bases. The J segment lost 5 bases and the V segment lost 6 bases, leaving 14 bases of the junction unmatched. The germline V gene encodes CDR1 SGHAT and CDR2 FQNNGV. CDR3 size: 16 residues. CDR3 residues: CASRKILGQGHNEQYF. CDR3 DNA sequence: TGTGCCAGCAGAAAGATCTTGGGACAGGGCCACAACGAGCAGTACTTC.

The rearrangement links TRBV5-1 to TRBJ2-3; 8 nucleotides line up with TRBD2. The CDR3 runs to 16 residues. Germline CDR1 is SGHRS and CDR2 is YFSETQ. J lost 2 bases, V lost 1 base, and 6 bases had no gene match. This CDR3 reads CASSLPTSAFTDTQYF. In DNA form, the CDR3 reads TGCGCCAGCAGCTTGCCGACTAGCGCCTTCACAGATACGCAGTATTTT.

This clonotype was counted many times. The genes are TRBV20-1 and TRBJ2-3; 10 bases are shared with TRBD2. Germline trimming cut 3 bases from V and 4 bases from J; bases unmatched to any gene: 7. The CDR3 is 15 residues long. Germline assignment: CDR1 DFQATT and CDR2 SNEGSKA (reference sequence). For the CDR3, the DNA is TGCAGTGCTAGGGGACTAGCGCGTTTTTCAGATACGCAGTATTTT. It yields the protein CSARGLARFSDTQYF.